One and the same sample provided the 7 T cell receptor beta chains below, sequenced in a study of low-dose radiotherapy and immunotherapy resistance in tumors. Specified time point: after trial treatment. The treatment is: LDRT plus nivolumab, ipilimumab, low-dose cyclophosphamide and aspirin (RACIN trial). cDNA synthesis used a TRAV/TRBV-specific primer set for both chains. Both a constant-region primer and a V-primer adapter served to amplify TCRs across roughly 20 PCR cycles. Each CDR3 protein is one row after TCRdb ran MiXCR on the reads. The profile shows about 100,000 distinct CDR3 sequences, less than 25% of them singletons. This material consisted of PBMCs, taken after low-dose radiotherapy plus immunotherapy. The origin of the receptors is a male donor with prostate cancer.

Ten or more counts support this clonotype. The rearrangement joins TRBV20-1 to TRBJ2-7; no clear D gene. With 3 bases removed from V and 3 bases from J, the gap between germline ends came to 12 bases. This CDR3 region has 13 residues. The germline CDR1 and CDR2 sequences are DFQATT and SNEGSKA (reference sequence). The CDR3 DNA reads as TGCAGTGCTAGTTCAGCAACTGGCTACGAGCAGTACTTC. Its translation is CSASSATGYEQYF.

The table lists this clonotype with many counts. The rearrangement links TRBV14 to TRBJ2-7; 8 bases line up with TRBD1. There are 13 residues in the CDR3. Germline-derived CDR1 and CDR2 are SGHDN and FVKESK. After removal of 10 bases from V and 0 bases from J, the junction contained 5 bases not matched to a gene. CDR3 loop: CATRQGSSYEQYF. The CDR3 nucleotides are TGTGCCACCAGACAGGGGAGCTCCTACGAGCAGTACTTC.

This clonotype was recorded at least ten times. The J gene is TRBJ2-7, the V gene TRBV29-1; 11 nucleotides agree with TRBD2. After removal of 4 bases from V and 4 bases from J, the junction contained 6 bases not matched to a gene. Germline assignment: CDR1 SQVTM and CDR2 ANQGSEA. The CDR3 is 14 residues long. CDR3 in DNA: TGCAGCGTTGTCGTTAGCGGGGGGGCGTACGAGCAGTACTTC. Its translation: CSVVVSGGAYEQYF.

Concerning this clonotype: A far bigger clonotype differs at one base, so this is likely a read error. This chain uses TRBV6-5 with TRBJ2-7; D possibly corresponds to TRBD1 (6 bases). The V end lost 8 bases, the J end lost 2 bases, and 13 bases lay between the germline ends. Germline CDR1 and CDR2: MNHEY and SVGAGI. This CDR3 has 13 amino acids. CDR3 residues: CASPRDITYEQYF. The CDR3 bases are TGTGCCAGCCCACGGGACATTACCTACGAGCAGTACTTC.

This clonotype has ten or more counts. The chain is built from TRBV4-1 and TRBJ1-4; D is unresolved. The CDR3 covers 16 residues. CDR1 and CDR2 from the germline V gene are MGHRA and YSYEKL. V lost 0 bases to trimming and J lost 4 bases, with 12 bases between them. Here the CDR3 reads CASSQEGPVYNEKLFF. The CDR3, as DNA: TGCGCCAGCAGCCAAGAAGGTCCAGTCTATAATGAAAAACTGTTTTTT.

V is TRBV5-6 and J is TRBJ1-6; the D gene is possibly TRBD1 (5 bases). Per germline, CDR1 SGHDT and CDR2 YYEEEE. CDR3 length equals 16 residues. Trimming removed 3 bases at V and 10 bases at J, with 20 bases between. In DNA, the CDR3 is TGTGCCAGCAGCTCCCCGCATACAGGCGGCGAATCACCCCTCCACTTT. Translating gives CASSSPHTGGESPLHF.

This clonotype turned up a few times. The chain combines TRBV6-6 with TRBJ2-7; 9 bases line up with TRBD2. The J segment lost 2 bases and the V segment lost 0 bases, leaving 8 bases of the junction unmatched. This CDR3 region has 17 residues. Germline V gene data show CDR1 as MNHNY and CDR2 as SVGAGI (reference sequence). CDR3 sequence reads: CASSYSRIGGGAYEQYF. Here the CDR3 DNA reads TGTGCCAGCAGTTACTCGAGGATCGGCGGGGGGGCCTACGAGCAGTACTTC.